This T cell receptor beta chain stems from a study of cytomegalovirus exposure and HLA in healthy donors. Study background: As an earlier analysis found, roughly 180 million T cells yielded 95 million to 130 million unique TCR beta sequences. Study outcomes and limitations: It was in a later analysis that TCR association rates were seen to vary by HLA locus, highest for DRB1 and lowest for HLA-C. Earlier analysis looked at TCR beta V segments, and most were productive about 90% or about 30% of the time. HLA allele associations emerged for some 16,000 TCR beta sequences in a later analysis, at 0.05 false discovery rate.

In germline, CDR1 is SEHNR, CDR2 FQNEAQ (reference sequence). V lost 8 bases and J lost 2, with 7 bases in between. This CDR3 region has 11 residues. Use of 60 Vbeta and 13 Jbeta primers characterized the PCR. TCRdb's table, derived via immunoSEQ multiplex PCR, lists solely in-frame clones and lacks some. The table has 140,000 to 150,000 clones, 80% seen once. About this clone: Its antigen remains unknown.

The sequence was collected from a man aged 40-49 years in good health and CMV-seronegative. The material sequenced was PBMCs. The chain couples TRBV7-9 to TRBJ2-7; possibly TRBD1 for D (5 bases). CDR3 residues: CASVGAYEQYF. For the CDR3, the DNA is TGTGCCAGCGTAGGGGCCTACGAGCAGTACTTC.